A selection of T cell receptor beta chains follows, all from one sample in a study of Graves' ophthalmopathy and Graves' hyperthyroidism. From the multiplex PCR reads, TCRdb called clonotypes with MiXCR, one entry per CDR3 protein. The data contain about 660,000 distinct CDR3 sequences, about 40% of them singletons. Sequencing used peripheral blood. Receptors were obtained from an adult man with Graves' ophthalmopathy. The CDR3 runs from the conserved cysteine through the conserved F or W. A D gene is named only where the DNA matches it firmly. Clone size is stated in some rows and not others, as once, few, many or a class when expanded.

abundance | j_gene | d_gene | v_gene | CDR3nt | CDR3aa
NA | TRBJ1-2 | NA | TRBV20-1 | TGCAGTGCGAAGAGGGGTCAGGGCTCGGAAGGCTACACCTTC | CSAKRGQGSEGYTF
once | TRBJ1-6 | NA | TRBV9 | TGTGCCAGCAGCCCCAGCCAGGGACTAAATAATTCACCCCTCCACTTT | CASSPSQGLNNSPLHF
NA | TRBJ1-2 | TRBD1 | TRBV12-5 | TGTGCTAGTGGCCCGGACAGGGTGGGGTACGGCTACACCTTC | CASGPDRVGYGYTF
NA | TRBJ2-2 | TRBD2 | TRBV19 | TGTGCCAGTAGTAGAAGGTCAGCTAGCGGGAGCTGGGAGCTGTTTTTT | CASSRRSASGSWELFF
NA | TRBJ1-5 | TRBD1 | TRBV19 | TGTGCCAGTAAGGGGGACAGGGGGCGTTCTTATAGCAATCAGCCCCAGCATTTT | CASKGDRGRSYSNQPQHF
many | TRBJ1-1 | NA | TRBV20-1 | TGCAGTGCCCAACCTGGGGGGGGCACTGAAGCTTTCTTT | CSAQPGGGTEAFF
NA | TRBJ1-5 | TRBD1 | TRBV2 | TGTGCCAGCTACGGGACAGGGAGAGATCAGCCCCAGCATTTT | CASYGTGRDQPQHF
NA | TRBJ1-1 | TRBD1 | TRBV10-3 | TGTGCCATCAGTGCGGACAGGGCAGAAGCTTTCTTT | CAISADRAEAFF
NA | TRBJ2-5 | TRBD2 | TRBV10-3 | TGTGCCATCAGTTACTCGCCGGGACTAGCAGAGACCCAGTACTTC | CAISYSPGLAETQYF
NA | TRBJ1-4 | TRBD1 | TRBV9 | TGTGCCAGCAGCTATACAGGGGAGCCCGATGAAAAACTGTTTTTT | CASSYTGEPDEKLFF
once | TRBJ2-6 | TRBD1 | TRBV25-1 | TGTGCCAGCAACCCACAGGGGGCTCCTGGGGCCAACGTCCTGACTTTC | CASNPQGAPGANVLTF
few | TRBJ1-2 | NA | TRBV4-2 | TGTGCCAGCAGCCAAGATGGCCAGGGCTTTGGTGGCTACACCTTC | CASSQDGQGFGGYTF
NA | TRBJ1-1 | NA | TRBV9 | TGTGCCAGCAGCTCGGGCCCGGCTTTCTTT | CASSSGPAFF
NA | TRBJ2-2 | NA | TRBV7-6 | TGTGCCAGCGGCCCGACGGGACACGGCACCGGGGAGCTGTTTTTT | CASGPTGHGTGELFF
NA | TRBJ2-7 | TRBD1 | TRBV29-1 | TGCAGCTTAGAAGAGACAGGGCTTAACGAGCAGTACTTC | CSLEETGLNEQYF
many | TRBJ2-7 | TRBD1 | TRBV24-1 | TGTGCCACCAGTGATCCGCGACAGGGGAGTTACGAGCAGTACTTC | CATSDPRQGSYEQYF
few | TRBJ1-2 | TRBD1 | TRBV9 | TGTGCCAGCAGTGACACCACAGGGGGCTTGGACTATGGCTACACCTTC | CASSDTTGGLDYGYTF
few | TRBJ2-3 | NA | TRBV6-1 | TGTGCCAGCAGTGGAGGGGACCCCACAGATACGCAGTATTTT | CASSGGDPTDTQYF
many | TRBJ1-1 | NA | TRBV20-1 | TGCAGTGCTAGCGGTCCGACAGGACGCAACACTGAAGCTTTCTTT | CSASGPTGRNTEAFF
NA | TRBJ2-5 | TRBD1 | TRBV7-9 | TGTGCCATCAGGGGGCGCCCGGACACCGGGGAAGAGACCCAGTACTTC | CAIRGRPDTGEETQYF
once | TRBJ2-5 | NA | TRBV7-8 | TGTGCCAGCAGCCCCAATGGGCAGACAATATCGGGAGTAGAGACCCAGTACTTC | CASSPNGQTISGVETQYF
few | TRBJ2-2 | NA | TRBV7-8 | TGTGCCAGCAGCTTAGGTGTCGCGGGTTATACCGGGGAGCTGTTTTTT | CASSLGVAGYTGELFF
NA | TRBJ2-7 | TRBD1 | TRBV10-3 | TGTGTCATCAATCCGGGACAGGGGGGATACGAGCAGTACTTC | CVINPGQGGYEQYF
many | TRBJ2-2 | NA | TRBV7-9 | TGTGCCAGCACCTTGGGGGGGGCCCTTGAGCTGTTTTTT | CASTLGGALELFF
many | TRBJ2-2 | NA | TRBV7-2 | TGTGCCAGCAGCCCCGGTCCGAACACCGGGGAGCTGTTTTTT | CASSPGPNTGELFF
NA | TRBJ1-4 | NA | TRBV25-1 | TGTGCCAGCAGTTTTCCGGGAGCAGGAGAAGAAAAACTGTTTTTT | CASSFPGAGEEKLFF
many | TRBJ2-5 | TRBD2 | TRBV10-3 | TGTGCCATCAGTGAGGATAGCGGGAGCCAAGAGACCCAGTACTTC | CAISEDSGSQETQYF
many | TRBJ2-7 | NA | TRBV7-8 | TGTGCCAGCACCGGTGGAGGGCCGCTCTACGAGCAGTACTTC | CASTGGGPLYEQYF
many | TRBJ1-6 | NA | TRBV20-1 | TGCAGTGCTAGGGCGGCCACAGATTCACCCCTCCACTTT | CSARAATDSPLHF
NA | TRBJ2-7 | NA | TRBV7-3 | TGTGCCAGCAGCTTATCCGGGAAGGGTTACGAGCAGTACTTC | CASSLSGKGYEQYF
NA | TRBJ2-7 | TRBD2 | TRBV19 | TGTGCCAGTAGTATAGATCAGTCTAGCGGATTCTACGAGCAGTACTTC | CASSIDQSSGFYEQYF
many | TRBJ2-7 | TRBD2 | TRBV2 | TGTGCCAGCAGTGAGATCGATTACGGGGGGGCCTACGAGCAGTACTTC | CASSEIDYGGAYEQYF
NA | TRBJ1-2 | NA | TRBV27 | TGTGCCAGCTCCACCCTCACAGGGAACTATGGCTACACCTTC | CASSTLTGNYGYTF
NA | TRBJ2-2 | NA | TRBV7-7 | TGTGCCAGCAGCTTAACGAACACCGGGGAGCTGTCTTGG | CASSLTNTGELSW
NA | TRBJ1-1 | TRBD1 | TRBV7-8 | TGTACCAGCAGCTTAGTAGTGGGACAGGGGACTGAAGCTTTCTTT | CTSSLVVGQGTEAFF
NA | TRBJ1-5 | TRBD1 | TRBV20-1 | TGCAGTGCTAGGGACGGGACAGGGGATCAGCCCCAGCATTTT | CSARDGTGDQPQHF
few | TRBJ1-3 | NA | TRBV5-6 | TGTGCCAGCAGCTTCATGGGGTTTGCTGGAAACACCATATATTTT | CASSFMGFAGNTIYF
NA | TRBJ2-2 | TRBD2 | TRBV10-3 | TGTGCCAGCAGTGGACACGGCGAGCGGGGGGTAATCGGGGAGCTGTTTTTT | CASSGHGERGVIGELFF
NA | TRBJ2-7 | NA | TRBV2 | TGTGCCAGCAGTGAACTGCGGAAGGGACAAACGAATTACGAGCAGTACTTC | CASSELRKGQTNYEQYF
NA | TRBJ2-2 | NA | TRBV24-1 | TGTGCCACCAGTGATTTCAGGGGAGATGGGGAGCTGTTTTTT | CATSDFRGDGELFF
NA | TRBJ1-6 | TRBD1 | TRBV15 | TGTGCCACCAGCAGAGACAGGGGGAGTGCAGAACCCCTCCACTTT | CATSRDRGSAEPLHF
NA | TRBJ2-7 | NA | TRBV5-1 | TGCGCCAGCAGCGCCACCAGTGATGGGACCTTAGACGAGCAGTACTTC | CASSATSDGTLDEQYF
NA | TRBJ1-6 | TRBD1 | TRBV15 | TGTGCCACCAGCAGGGGAGGCGGGACAGGGGAAACTCCCCTCCACTTT | CATSRGGGTGETPLHF
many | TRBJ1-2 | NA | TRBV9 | TGTGCCAGCAGCGCTCCCGGGGCAGGGTTCCGTGGTGGCTACACCTTC | CASSAPGAGFRGGYTF
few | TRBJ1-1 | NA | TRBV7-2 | TGTGCCAGCAGCTTAGAGGGGGGGACCCTGAACACTGAAGCTTTCTTT | CASSLEGGTLNTEAFF
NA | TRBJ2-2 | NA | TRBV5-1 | TGCGCCAGCAGCAGACGGGGCCAACCCGCGAACACCGGGGAGCTGTTTTTT | CASSRRGQPANTGELFF
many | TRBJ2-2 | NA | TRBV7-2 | TGTGCCAGCAGCTTAGCGGCAGCCACCGGGGAGCTGTTTTTT | CASSLAAATGELFF
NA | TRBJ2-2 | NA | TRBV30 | TGTGCCTGGAGTGTACATCCGGTCCTCTCCGCCGGGGAGCTGTTTTTT | CAWSVHPVLSAGELFF
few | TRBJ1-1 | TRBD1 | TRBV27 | TGTGCCAGCAGTTTTTCCGGGACAGGGGTCACTGAAGCTTTCTTT | CASSFSGTGVTEAFF
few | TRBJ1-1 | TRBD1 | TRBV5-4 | TGTGCCAGCAGCCTCCCCAGGGGGCGAGACACTGAAGCTTTCTTT | CASSLPRGRDTEAFF
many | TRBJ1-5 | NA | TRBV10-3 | TGTGCCAGCAGTACGTATTACGGTCAGCCCCAGCATTTT | CASSTYYGQPQHF